Each of the 23 T cell receptor beta chains below was sequenced from the same sample in a study of technical replicates of blood from a few donors. Some clones are missing from TCRdb's copy, which holds only in-frame ones; the method was immunoSEQ multiplex PCR. Altogether about 82,000 clones are present, around 96% being singletons, with the ten largest covering 0.3% to 0.45%. The sequenced material came from T cells isolated from PBMCs. These receptors came from a human donor in good health.

This chain links TRBV28 with TRBJ1-5; 9 bases line up with TRBD1. Germline V gene lookup returns CDR1 MDHEN and CDR2 SYDVKM. V gave up 8 bases and J gave up 4 bases; unmatched junction bases: 9. The CDR3 is made up of 15 amino acids. CDR3 nucleotides: TGTGCCAGCTTCTCCGGGACAGGGCTGAATCAGCCCCAGCATTTT. It yields the protein CASFSGTGLNQPQHF. Full variable domain (missing parts from reference TRBV28 and TRBJ1-5): DVKVTQSSRYLVKRTGEKVFLECVQDMDHENMFWYRQDPGLGLRLIYFSYDVKMKEKGDIPEGYSVSREKKERFSLILESASTNQTSMYLCASFSGTGLNQPQHFGDGTRLSIL.

This clone came up once. The chain couples TRBV4-2 to TRBJ1-2, with D possibly TRBD1 on 5 matching bases. The CDR3 sequence is 16 residues long. Germline values: CDR1 LGHNA, CDR2 YNFKEQ. V was shortened by 2 bases and J by 6 bases, with 19 bases between the two germline ends. The CDR3 here is CASSQPLVRGIDGYTF. The CDR3 coding sequence is TGTGCCAGCAGCCAACCCCTGGTAAGGGGTATCGATGGCTACACCTTC.

The chain carries TRBV2 and TRBJ2-7; TRBD2 matches at 8 bases. The junction had 5 bases not matched to a gene; V was cut back by 4 bases and J by 3 bases. Germline V gene lookup returns CDR1 SNHLY and CDR2 FYNNEI. The CDR3 totals 14 residues. The CDR3 reads CASSVTLADYEQYF. CDR3 in DNA: TGTGCCAGCAGTGTTACACTAGCGGACTACGAGCAGTACTTC.

This chain links TRBV5-6 with TRBJ1-2; 8 bases map to TRBD1. The CDR3 has 14 amino acids. Trimming removed 1 base from V and 6 bases from J; junction bases left unmatched: 5. Per the germline V gene, CDR1 is SGHDT and CDR2 is YYEEEE. In nucleotides, the CDR3 is TGTGCCAGCAGCTTGCCTCAGGGGGCTGATGGCTACACCTTC. This translates into CASSLPQGADGYTF. Supplemented by reference TRBV5-6 and TRBJ1-2, the full variable domain reads DAGVTQSPTHLIKTRGQQVTLRCSPKSGHDTVSWYQQALGQGPQFIFQYYEEEERQRGNFPDRFSGHQFPNYSSELNVNALLLGDSALYLCASSLPQGADGYTFGSGTRLTVV.

V and J are TRBV9 and TRBJ2-3; weak D call: TRBD1 (5 bases). The CDR3 is made up of 16 amino acids. V dropped 0 bases and J dropped 2 bases, with 13 bases sitting between them. Germline CDR1 is SGDLS and CDR2 is YYNGEE. CDR3 protein: CASSVGWGSYTDTQYF. DNA of the CDR3: TGTGCCAGCAGCGTAGGGTGGGGCTCTTACACAGATACGCAGTATTTT.

This chain uses TRBV30 with TRBJ2-1; tentatively, D is TRBD2 (6 bases). This CDR3 comprises 17 residues. V lost 0 bases to trimming and J lost 0 bases, with 15 bases between them. Germline V gene lookup returns CDR1 GTSNPN and CDR2 SVGIG (reference sequence). As DNA, the CDR3 is TGTGCCTGGAGTGTACTCTTCTTCGGGAGCTCCTACAATGAGCAGTTCTTC. Protein product: CAWSVLFFGSSYNEQFF.

V and J are TRBV10-3 and TRBJ2-7; 9 bases agree with TRBD1. The CDR3 runs 15 residues. Unmatched junction bases numbered 3, after V lost 0 bases and J lost 3 bases. Germline CDR1 reads ENHRY; CDR2 reads SYGVKD. CDR3 amino acids: CAISESDRGIYEQYF. CDR3 nucleotide sequence: TGTGCCATCAGTGAGTCGGACAGGGGAATCTACGAGCAGTACTTC.

The rearrangement joins TRBV28 to TRBJ1-2; a weak D match, TRBD1 (5 bases). The V end was cut by 1 base, the J end by 8 bases, with 11 bases between. In germline, CDR1 is MDHEN, CDR2 SYDVKM. The CDR3 has 13 residues. CDR3: CASSLFLGVGYTF. DNA for the CDR3: TGTGCCAGCAGTTTATTCTTAGGGGTGGGCTACACCTTC.

The rearrangement links TRBV27 to TRBJ2-3; 7 nucleotides agree with TRBD2. J was trimmed by 2 bases and V by 3 bases; bases with no gene match: 5. This CDR3 comprises 15 residues. Germline V gene data show CDR1 as MNHEY and CDR2 as SMNVEV (reference sequence). CDR3 sequence (DNA): TGTGCCAGCAGTTTGGGGGGGTTTTACACAGATACGCAGTATTTT. Its protein is CASSLGGFYTDTQYF.

The chain joins TRBV6-5 to TRBJ2-3, with 9 bases matching TRBD2. With V trimmed by 1 base and J by 3 bases, 2 bases remained unmatched. Germline values: CDR1 MNHEY, CDR2 SVGAGI. The CDR3 length is 15 residues. CDR3: CASSYWREGTDTQYF. The CDR3, as DNA: TGTGCCAGCAGTTACTGGCGGGAGGGTACAGATACGCAGTATTTT.

The chain employs TRBV7-3 and TRBJ2-1; 10 nucleotides agree with TRBD2. The CDR3 runs 16 residues. V shed 1 base, J shed 5 bases, and the junction held 5 bases outside the gene matches. The germline gives CDR1 SGHTA, CDR2 FQGTGA. The CDR3: CASSLMGTSADNEQFF. CDR3 in DNA: TGTGCCAGCAGCTTAATGGGGACTAGCGCCGACAATGAGCAGTTCTTC.

The CDR3 reads CASQGNRGYTF. The DNA for the CDR3 is TGTGCCAGCCAGGGAAACCGGGGCTACACCTTC. This chain links TRBV6-5 with TRBJ1-2; D may be TRBD1 (5 bases). Deletions cut 8 bases from V and 8 bases from J, with 12 bases between. The V gene's germline CDR1 is MNHEY and CDR2 SVGAGI. This CDR3 is built from 11 residues.

The chain links TRBV15 to TRBJ1-1; perhaps TRBD1 as D (6 bases). The germline gives CDR1 LNHNV, CDR2 YYDKDF (reference sequence). The ends were cut back, 8 bases at V and 5 bases at J, with 15 bases in the middle. This CDR3 has 13 residues. In DNA form, the CDR3 reads TGTGCCACCTACGGAGGGGGGGAAACTGAAGCTTTCTTT. This codes for CATYGGGETEAFF. Together with reference TRBV15 and TRBJ1-1, the CDR3 gives the full variable domain: DAMVIQNPRYQVTQFGKPVTLSCSQTLNHNVMYWYQQKSSQAPKLLFHYYDKDFNNEADTPDNFQSRRPNTSFCFLDIRSPGLGDTAMYLCATYGGGETEAFFGQGTRLTVV.

The V gene is TRBV28, the J gene TRBJ2-7; 13 nucleotides align to TRBD2. The germline gives CDR1 MDHEN, CDR2 SYDVKM. This CDR3 comprises 15 residues. With V trimmed by 6 bases and J by 5 bases, 7 bases remained unmatched. CDR3 loop: CASSLNGLAGDEQYF. For the CDR3, the DNA is TGTGCCAGCAGCTTAAATGGACTAGCGGGAGACGAGCAGTACTTC.

V usage is TRBV4-2 and J usage is TRBJ1-1; D is unclear. The germline gives CDR1 LGHNA, CDR2 YNFKEQ. The CDR3 spans 16 residues. V was clipped by 0 bases and J by 1 base, with 12 bases between them. The CDR3 sequence is CASSQDRELRNTEAFF. For the CDR3, the DNA is TGTGCCAGCAGCCAAGATCGGGAACTCCGGAACACTGAAGCTTTCTTT.

The V call is TRBV4-3, the J call TRBJ2-1; D not resolved. Trimming removed 3 bases from V and 0 bases from J, with 9 bases in between. The germline V gene encodes CDR1 LGHNA and CDR2 YSLEER. CDR3 length: 15 residues. CDR3 bases: TGCGCCAGCAGCCATGCGGATAGCTCCTACAATGAGCAGTTCTTC. Amino acids: CASSHADSSYNEQFF.

This rearrangement joins TRBV5-8 to TRBJ2-1; TRBD1 matches at 11 bases. From germline, CDR1 is SGHTS and CDR2 YDEGEE. V lost 0 bases, J lost 4 bases, and 6 bases stayed unmatched. The CDR3 is made up of 17 amino acids. The CDR3 region has the DNA TGTGCCAGCAGCTTGGGAACCGGGACAGGGGGTTACAATGAGCAGTTCTTC. This codes for CASSLGTGTGGYNEQFF.

The J gene is TRBJ1-1, the V gene TRBV5-4, with TRBD1 matching over 10 bases. CDR1 and CDR2 from the germline V gene are SGHNT and YYREEE (reference sequence). V lost 3 bases and J lost 11; bases outside the gene matches: 4. There are 12 residues in the CDR3. The CDR3, as DNA: TGTGCCAGCAGCTCCGGGACAGGGGAGGCTTTCTTT. Residues: CASSSGTGEAFF.

The rearrangement uses TRBV6-5 and TRBJ1-2; weak D call: TRBD1 (5 bases). The length of the CDR3 is 13 residues. Trimming shortened V by 2 bases and J by 8 bases, and 12 bases separated the two germline ends. Germline values: CDR1 MNHEY, CDR2 SVGAGI. DNA for the CDR3: TGTGCCAGCAGTTACCCCGGGGGGGTCGGCTACACCTTC. Translating gives CASSYPGGVGYTF.

This rearrangement joins TRBV11-2 to TRBJ1-2; D may be TRBD1 (5 bases). The CDR3 is 16 amino acids. V was clipped by 5 bases and J by 4 bases, with 20 bases between them. In germline, CDR1 is SGHAT, CDR2 FQNNGV. CDR3 sequence (DNA): TGTGCCAGCAGCCCGGAGTCGACAGTCCTCGCCTATGGCTACACCTTC. This gives the protein CASSPESTVLAYGYTF. Variable domain in full (rest from reference TRBV11-2 and TRBJ1-2): EAGVAQSPRYKIIEKRQSVAFWCNPISGHATLYWYQQILGQGPKLLIQFQNNGVVDDSQLPKDRFSAERLKGVDSTLKIQPAKLEDSAVYLCASSPESTVLAYGYTFGSGTRLTVV.

This chain joins TRBV25-1 and TRBJ1-3, with D perhaps matching TRBD1 (5 bases). Germline CDR1 and CDR2: MGHDK and SYGVNS. The CDR3 length is 14 residues. V shed 3 bases and J shed 4 bases, with 10 bases lying between them. CDR3 nucleotides: TGTGCCAGCAGTGATTTTACAGGAGGAAACACCATATATTTT. It codes for CASSDFTGGNTIYF.

The rearrangement links TRBV29-1 to TRBJ1-2, with D maybe TRBD1 (6 bases). Trimming took 1 base from V and 9 from J, leaving 12 bases between them. Germline V gives CDR1 SQVTM, CDR2 ANQGSEA. This CDR3 comprises 12 residues. The CDR3 protein is CSVEVSRDSYTF. The DNA of the CDR3 is TGCAGCGTTGAAGTATCGAGGGACAGCTACACCTTC.

The rearrangement uses TRBV5-1 and TRBJ2-1; 8 bases agree with TRBD1. The germline V gene has CDR1 SGHRS and CDR2 YFSETQ. The length of the CDR3 is 14 residues. With V trimmed by 0 bases and J by 9 bases, 5 bases remained unmatched. This CDR3 reads CASSLATGGTEQFF. The CDR3 DNA reads as TGCGCCAGCAGCTTGGCAACAGGGGGTACTGAGCAGTTCTTC.